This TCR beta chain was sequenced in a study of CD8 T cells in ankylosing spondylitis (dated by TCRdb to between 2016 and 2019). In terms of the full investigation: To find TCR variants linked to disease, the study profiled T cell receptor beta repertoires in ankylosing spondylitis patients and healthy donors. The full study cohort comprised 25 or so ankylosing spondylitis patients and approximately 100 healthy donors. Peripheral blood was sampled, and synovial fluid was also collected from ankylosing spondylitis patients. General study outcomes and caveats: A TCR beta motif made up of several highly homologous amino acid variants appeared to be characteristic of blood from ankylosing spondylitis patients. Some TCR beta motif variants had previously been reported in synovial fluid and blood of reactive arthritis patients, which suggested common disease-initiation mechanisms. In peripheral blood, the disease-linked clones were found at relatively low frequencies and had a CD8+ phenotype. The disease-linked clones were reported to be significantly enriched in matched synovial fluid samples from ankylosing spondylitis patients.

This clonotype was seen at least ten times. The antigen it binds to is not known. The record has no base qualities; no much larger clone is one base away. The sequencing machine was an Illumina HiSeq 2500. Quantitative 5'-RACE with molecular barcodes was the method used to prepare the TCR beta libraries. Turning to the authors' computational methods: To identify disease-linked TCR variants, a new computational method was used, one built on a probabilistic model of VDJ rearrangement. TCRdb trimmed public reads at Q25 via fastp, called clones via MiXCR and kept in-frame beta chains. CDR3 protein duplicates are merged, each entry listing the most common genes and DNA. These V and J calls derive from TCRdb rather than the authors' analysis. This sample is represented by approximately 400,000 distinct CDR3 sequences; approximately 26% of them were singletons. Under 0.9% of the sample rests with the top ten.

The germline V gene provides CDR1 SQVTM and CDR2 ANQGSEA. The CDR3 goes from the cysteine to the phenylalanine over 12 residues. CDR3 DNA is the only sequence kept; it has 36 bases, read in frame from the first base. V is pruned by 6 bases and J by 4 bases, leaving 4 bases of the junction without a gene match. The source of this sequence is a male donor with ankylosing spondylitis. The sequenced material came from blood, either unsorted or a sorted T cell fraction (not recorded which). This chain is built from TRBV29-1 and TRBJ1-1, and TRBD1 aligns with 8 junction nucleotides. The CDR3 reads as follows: CSVGTGGTEAFF. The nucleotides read TGCAGCGTCGGTACAGGGGGCACTGAAGCTTTCTTT.